This TCR beta chain was observed in a study of shared clonotypes between healthy human individuals (dated by TCRdb to about 2020). At the level of the whole study: The cohort included a few men and two women between 18 and 49 years of age. To increase sequencing depth and limit assay-specific biases, TCR repertoire library preparation and sequencing were carried out by different laboratories using diverse techniques. For each donor, CD4 naive and CD4 memory were each run on three plates, CD8 naive on two plates, and CD8 memory on one plate. Between about 0.85 and 8.9 billion PBMCs per donor were obtained by leukapheresis. To estimate repertoire size and how much clonotype sharing occurs between individuals, the study deeply sequenced the blood TCR repertoires of 4 to 6 healthy adults.

As encoded in the germline V gene, CDR1 is SQVTM while CDR2 is ANQGSEA. The junction shows trimming of 5 bases on V and 3 bases on J, and the gene matches do not reach 3 bases of it. Counted from cysteine to phenylalanine, this CDR3 has 12 amino acids. This entry keeps only the CDR3 DNA: 36 bases, framed from base 1. The donors were healthy, HIV-negative adults with no recently reported acute infections or vaccinations. Only Caucasian adults living in Nashville, Tennessee, USA were represented among the donors. CD4+ T cells were enriched by magnetic negative selection, after which naive cells were positively selected on CD45RA and the negative fraction was taken as the memory subset. Blood was collected by leukapheresis, and PBMCs were isolated by Ficoll-Histopaque density gradient centrifugation and then cryopreserved in liquid nitrogen vapor phase. Analytical flow cytometry was used to check the purity and quantity of each magnetically sorted T cell population. From each sorted fraction, genomic DNA was isolated and quantified by UV absorbance on a Nanodrop 2000c.

Points the paper makes about the study in general: The genetic and exposure-history diversity represented was limited by the small number of donors. Sampling was restricted to blood, and TCR repertoires in tissues likely differ from the TCR repertoires found in blood. Estimated clonotype richness was generally larger for naive than for memory subsets. Rarefaction of sorted-subset datasets indicated incomplete sequencing despite the large sequencing depth. Compared with non-shared clonotypes, clonotypes shared by all four sorted-subset donors had higher generation probabilities. Across four donors, approximately 5% of naive CD4, more than 3% of naive CD8, roughly 2.2% of memory CD4, and roughly 0.41% of memory CD8 clonotypes were shared. Pairwise subsampling led to the expectation that sequencing depth would affect the degree of clonotype sharing among donors.

Comments on this clone: Its specific antigen is unknown. Per-base qualities were not stored, and no clone one base away is much larger.

TCR CDR3 regions were amplified from genomic DNA by multiplex PCR using the deep immunoSEQ assay. For each cell subset, the extracted genomic DNA was distributed evenly across all wells of several immunoSEQ 96-well plates, and each plate served as one replicate. For sorted subsets, approximately 200 ng of genomic DNA, equivalent to 30,000 or so T cell genomes, went into each replicate PCR. Purified libraries were quantified with a Qubit 3.0 fluorometer, sized on a Bioanalyzer 2100, and re-quantified with the KAPA Library Quantification kit. Each immunoSEQ 96-well plate was sequenced on its own single-read 150-cycle Illumina NextSeq 550 flow cell. As for how the authors treated the data: The immunoSEQ output contained only junctional sequences without quality scores, so filtering could not match that applied to full-length reads. Sequences were annotated with PyIR, a Python wrapper for IgBLAST v1.9, and V/J genes and CDR3 were assigned using IMGT germline references. Reads were removed for weak V/J assignments (E-value above 1e-6), missing CDR3, stop codons, out-of-frame junctions, or ambiguous translated residues. V3J clonotypes were defined as sequences sharing an identical inferred V gene, J gene, and CDR3 amino acid sequence. Percentage overlap between repertoires was computed as shared unique clonotypes divided by the size of the smaller repertoire. Repertoire richness was assessed with RTK rarefaction, the Chao1 estimator, and Recon v2.1 estimates of unobserved clonotypes. Generation probabilities for all TCRbeta clonotypes obtained by the gDNA method from a handful of donors were computed using OLGA. TCRdb mirrors the immuneACCESS table, restricted to in-frame sequences. Some clones are absent from its copies; in checked studies, under half trace to an unresolved V gene, and the reason for the others is unknown. V and J calls and clone size are copied from that table; D and trimming were computed from the DNA. This sample holds 980,000 or so clones; 70% to 85% were observed only once. About 1.5% of the sample lies in the top ten.

The sequence links TRBV29-1 to TRBJ2-5; 7 bases in the middle match TRBD2. The sequence was collected from a man aged 18 to 29 in good health. Source material: memory CD4+ T cells sorted from blood. The cell subset or site label, read with the paper, signifies: CD45RA-negative fraction. The DNA sequence is as follows: TGCAGCGTTAGGGCGGGGGAAGAGACCCAGTACTTC. The resulting protein is CSVRAGEETQYF.